This T cell receptor (beta chain) was retrieved from a study of T cell responses to AZD1222 COVID-19 vaccine. Study-wide background: Pooled in the analysis were second doses at about 4 or about 12 weeks.

Comment on this clone: Its antigen is currently unknown.

Trimming pared 0 bases from V and 5 bases from J, leaving 13 bases between. The CDR3 runs 15 residues. From germline, CDR1 is MGHRA and CDR2 YSYEKL. Findings and caveats of the study: Donors skewed white British and female; clonal diversity was possibly underestimated. Repertoire samples came only from after the peak T cell response. Reports indicate that nearly half of spike-specific TCRs are directed at unmutated variant regions.

Clones were read by immunoSEQ multiplex PCR, and TCRdb kept only the in-frame ones, dropping some. The data hold 150,000 to 200,000 clones, with around 94% observed a single time. The receptor's source is an adult in good health. This rearrangement joins TRBV4-1 to TRBJ1-2, with D perhaps TRBD1 (6 bases). Sequenced here: peripheral blood, sampled on day 0 of AZD1222 vaccination. Here the CDR3 DNA reads TGCGCCAGCAGCCAAGATTTGGGACACCTATATGGCTACACCTTC. Protein: CASSQDLGHLYGYTF.